A single sample is the source of the 19 T cell receptor beta chains below, sequenced in a study of PD-L1 blockade in urothelial cancer. Assay used: immunoSEQ multiplex PCR; TCRdb lists only in-frame clones, some missing. The sample consists of about 19,000 clones, about four fifths of them appearing once. Documented time point: peripheral blood 6 weeks after treatment start. Here the sequenced sample was PBMCs, taken around atezolizumab (anti-PD-L1) treatment. The origin of the receptors is a man aged 50 to 59 with urothelial cancer.

This CDR3 reads CASTDARGNTEAFF. The CDR3 DNA reads TGTGCCAGCACCGATGCCAGGGGGAACACTGAAGCTTTCTTT. The chain combines TRBV2 with TRBJ1-1, with TRBD1 as a possible D gene (6 bases). Looked up from germline, CDR1 is SNHLY and CDR2 is FYNNEI. V lost 7 bases and J 1 base, leaving 13 bases between the germline ends. The CDR3 length is 14 residues.

V is TRBV9 and J is TRBJ1-2, with D perhaps matching TRBD1 (5 bases). Germline V gene data show CDR1 as SGDLS and CDR2 as YYNGEE. The length of the CDR3 is 13 residues. Deletions cut 4 bases from V and 8 bases from J, with 15 bases between. Here the CDR3 DNA reads TGTGCCAGCAGCCCTGGGGGGATTTACGGCTACACCTTC. Amino acids: CASSPGGIYGYTF.

The genes are TRBV27 and TRBJ1-2; D ambiguous. The CDR3 contains 13 residues. Germline CDR1 and CDR2: MNHEY and SMNVEV (reference sequence). The V end lost 5 bases, the J end lost 4 bases, and 11 bases lay between the germline ends. Written as DNA, the CDR3 is TGTGCCAGCAGTCCTCGGAGGTCCTATGGCTACACCTTC. It encodes CASSPRRSYGYTF.

The rearrangement uses TRBV10-3 and TRBJ1-1; D not resolved. The V and J ends lost 10 bases and 4 bases respectively, with 10 bases between them. Germline values: CDR1 ENHRY, CDR2 SYGVKD. The CDR3 sequence is 11 residues long. The CDR3 is CATGEFTEAFF. The CDR3 coding sequence is TGTGCCACTGGGGAGTTCACTGAAGCTTTCTTT.

This rearrangement joins TRBV2 to TRBJ1-5, with a weak D call TRBD1 (5 bases). CDR1 is SNHLY, CDR2 FYNNEI, per germline. The CDR3 contains 13 residues. Trimming cost V 6 bases and J 1 base, with 7 bases left between them. CDR3 in amino acids: CASRTESNQPQHF. CDR3 nucleotides: TGTGCCAGCAGGACAGAAAGCAATCAGCCCCAGCATTTT.

The chain joins TRBV7-8 to TRBJ2-6; maybe TRBD1 (6 bases). V lost 3 bases and J 0 bases, leaving 9 bases between the germline ends. The CDR3 runs to 16 residues. CDR1 SGHVS and CDR2 FQNEAQ come from the germline V gene. CDR3 in DNA: TGTGCCAGCAGCTTCGAAGGGGGCTCTGGGGCCAACGTCCTGACTTTC. Its protein product is CASSFEGGSGANVLTF. Variable domain in full (rest from reference TRBV7-8 and TRBJ2-6): GAGVSQSPRYKVAKRGQDVALRCDPISGHVSLFWYQQALGQGPEFLTYFQNEAQLDKSGLPSDRFFAERPEGSVSTLKIQRTQQEDSAVYLCASSFEGGSGANVLTFGAGSRLTVL.

The chain is built from TRBV5-1 and TRBJ1-2, with 10 bases identical to TRBD1. Germline CDR1 SGHRS, CDR2 YFSETQ. The CDR3 is 14 amino acids. Trimming at V came to 4 bases and at J to 8 bases, leaving 8 bases not matched to a gene. The DNA of the CDR3 is TGCGCCAGCAGCCCCGGACAGGGGGTTGGGGGCTACACCTTC. Protein sequence: CASSPGQGVGGYTF.

The V gene is TRBV7-2, the J gene TRBJ1-1; tentatively, D is TRBD1 (6 bases). The germline V gene encodes CDR1 SGHTA and CDR2 FQGNSA. V dropped 1 base and J dropped 7 bases, with 10 bases sitting between them. The CDR3 is 13 residues long. CDR3 nucleotides: TGTGCCAGCAGCTTAGGGGTCAGGGGTGAAGCTTTCTTT. Protein sequence: CASSLGVRGEAFF.

The chain recombines TRBV7-8 with TRBJ1-1, with 8 positions matching TRBD1. The CDR3 loop spans 17 amino acids. CDR1 and CDR2 (germline): SGHVS, FQNEAQ. V lost 6 bases to trimming and J lost 2 bases; unmatched junction nucleotides: 14. The CDR3 nucleotides read TGTGCCAGCAGGGCGACAGGGGCCCTCTTCAGTAACACTGAAGCTTTCTTT. As protein: CASRATGALFSNTEAFF.

This chain links TRBV5-1 with TRBJ2-1, with TRBD2 identical over 11 bases. The V gene end was trimmed by 3 bases and the J gene end by 4 bases; junction bases not matched to a gene: 3. From germline, CDR1 is SGHRS and CDR2 YFSETQ. This CDR3 spans 15 amino acids. CDR3 amino acids: CASSSGTSGYNEQFF. The CDR3 DNA is TGCGCCAGCAGCTCTGGGACTAGCGGTTACAATGAGCAGTTCTTC.

The chain recombines TRBV18 with TRBJ1-2, with 9 bases fitting TRBD1. Trimming at V came to 3 bases and at J to 8 bases, leaving 4 bases not matched to a gene. Germline V gene data show CDR1 as KGHSH and CDR2 as LQKENI. The CDR3 length is 13 residues. The CDR3 nucleotides are TGTGCCAGCTCACCGGGACAGGGAGGAGGCTACACCTTC. It specifies CASSPGQGGGYTF.

The CDR3 region has the DNA TGTGCCTGGAGTGTTATTGGCAATCAGCCCCAGCATTTT. This gives the protein CAWSVIGNQPQHF. The chain recombines TRBV30 with TRBJ1-5, with D unclear. Trimming shortened V by 0 bases and J by 2 bases, and 5 bases separated the two germline ends. This CDR3 comprises 13 residues. The germline CDR1 and CDR2 sequences are GTSNPN and SVGIG (reference sequence).

V gene TRBV2 combines with J gene TRBJ2-7; possible D gene TRBD1, 6 bases. Trimming cost V 7 bases and J 0 bases, with 22 bases left between them. This CDR3 has 17 amino acids. CDR1 SNHLY and CDR2 FYNNEI come from the germline V gene. This CDR3 is CASTESTQTGNSYEQYF. The CDR3 DNA reads as TGTGCCAGCACCGAATCTACCCAAACAGGGAACTCCTACGAGCAGTACTTC.

This chain links TRBV6-6 with TRBJ2-3; possible D gene TRBD1, 5 bases. The CDR3 runs to 16 residues. The germline gives CDR1 MNHNY, CDR2 SVGAGI (reference sequence). V gave up 4 bases and J gave up 1 base, with 15 bases separating them. The chain's CDR3 is CASSSPKGLGTDTQYF. The CDR3 coding sequence is TGTGCCAGCAGTTCCCCGAAGGGGCTCGGCACAGATACGCAGTATTTT.

The chain uses TRBV6-1 and TRBJ2-7; D might be TRBD2 (6 bases). Between the trimmed V and J ends, which lost 4 bases and 6 bases, there was a span of 19 bases. This CDR3 has 15 residues. Germline CDR1 and CDR2: MNHNS and SASEGT. The CDR3 loop reads CASSGGTSEMGEQYV. CDR3 coding DNA: TGTGCCAGCAGTGGCGGGACTTCCGAGATGGGCGAGCAGTACGTC.

The CDR3 spells CASRTGGIYGYTF. The DNA for the CDR3 is TGTGCCAGCCGGACAGGGGGCATCTATGGCTACACCTTC. The rearrangement joins TRBV28 to TRBJ1-2, with 11 bases matching TRBD1. This CDR3 has 13 amino acids. The germline CDR1 and CDR2 sequences are MDHEN and SYDVKM. Trimming at V came to 8 bases and at J to 4 bases, leaving 3 bases not matched to a gene.

This clone was seen only once. The chain links TRBV27 to TRBJ2-3; 9 nucleotides match TRBD2. CDR3 length equals 21 residues. CDR1 MNHEY and CDR2 SMNVEV come from the germline V gene (reference sequence). V trimming: 5 bases; J trimming: 5 bases; junction bases outside the gene matches: 26. CDR3 in DNA: TGTGCCAGCAGTCCCCGCCGCGGGGTTAGCGGGAGATGGGGGGAGGGAGATACGCAGTATTTT. Protein product: CASSPRRGVSGRWGEGDTQYF.

The rearrangement joins TRBV29-1 to TRBJ2-3, with D maybe TRBD2 (6 bases). The CDR3 extends over 12 amino acids. With 2 bases removed from V and 4 bases from J, the gap between germline ends came to 7 bases. Looked up from germline, CDR1 is SQVTM and CDR2 is ANQGSEA. The CDR3 sequence: CSVEWGADTQYF. CDR3 nucleotide sequence: TGCAGCGTTGAATGGGGGGCAGATACGCAGTATTTT.

The rearrangement uses TRBV6-4 and TRBJ2-4, with D possibly being TRBD1 (6 bases). The CDR3 spans 16 residues. From germline, CDR1 is MRHNA and CDR2 SNTAGT. V gave up 8 bases and J gave up 9 bases, with 26 bases separating them. The CDR3 DNA is TGTGCCAGCTCGAGAAGGTACAGGGTGTTTTTAGGCATTCAGTACTTC. This sequence encodes CASSRRYRVFLGIQYF.